The 22 T cell receptor beta chains presented below share a single source sample, sequenced in a study of a mutant IDH1 vaccine in newly diagnosed glioma. The protocol was immunoSEQ multiplex PCR, while the TCRdb copy is restricted to in-frame clones and leaves out a portion. The sample yields about 26,000 clones, more than 65% seen once. The antigens for these receptors are not known. Noted time point: week 5, during vaccination. Each dose of the vaccine consisted of 300 ug of mutant IDH1 20-mer peptide, with topical imiquimod. The sample here was PBMCs, taken from a glioma patient whose treatment included an IDH1 peptide vaccine. These TCRs come from a man between 40 and 49 years old with glioma. Some clones in this sample may be carry-over from other donors' samples.

V usage is TRBV6-5 and J usage is TRBJ1-1; D is unclear. The CDR3 spans 13 residues. V lost 7 bases and J lost 5, with 14 bases in between. From germline, CDR1 is MNHEY and CDR2 SVGAGI. This CDR3 reads CASTFGLRTEAFF. The DNA for the CDR3 is TGTGCCAGCACTTTCGGCCTTAGGACTGAAGCTTTCTTT.

The chain uses TRBV27 and TRBJ1-1; a possible D gene is TRBD1 (5 bases). V was pared by 9 bases and J by 4 bases, with 15 bases between. The germline V gene has CDR1 MNHEY and CDR2 SMNVEV (reference sequence). The CDR3 is 13 amino acids. CDR3 DNA: TGTGCCAGTAAAGGGGCTCAGGCCACTGAAGCTTTCTTT. Translating gives CASKGAQATEAFF.

This clone was seen only once. The chain is built from TRBV5-4 and TRBJ1-4, with D perhaps TRBD1 (6 bases). CDR1 and CDR2 from the germline V gene are SGHNT and YYREEE (reference sequence). The CDR3 runs to 15 residues. V dropped 4 bases and J dropped 8 bases, with 18 bases sitting between them. The CDR3 region has the DNA TGTGCCAGCAGCCTACAGGGATTTGTTGGCGAAAAACTGTTTTTT. Protein product: CASSLQGFVGEKLFF.

The chain couples TRBV29-1 to TRBJ1-2; no definite D call. Trimming took off 2 bases at V and 0 bases at J, with 4 bases between the two ends. Germline V gene sequence: CDR1 SQVTM, CDR2 ANQGSEA. CDR3 length equals 12 residues. The CDR3 DNA sequence: TGCAGCGTTGAAACTACTAACTATGGCTACACCTTC. This codes for CSVETTNYGYTF.

This clone has only a few counts. V and J are TRBV5-1 and TRBJ1-1, with D maybe TRBD1 (5 bases). There are 12 residues in the CDR3. Germline values: CDR1 SGHRS, CDR2 YFSETQ. The V end was cut by 7 bases, the J end by 1 base, with 8 bases between. The DNA for the CDR3 is TGCGCCAGCCCTGGGGCGAACACTGAAGCTTTCTTT. This encodes CASPGANTEAFF.

The chain recombines TRBV2 with TRBJ1-4; 9 nucleotides match TRBD1. CDR3 size: 15 residues. Germline lookup yields CDR1 SNHLY and CDR2 FYNNEI. Unmatched junction bases numbered 1, after V lost 0 bases and J lost 5 bases. This CDR3 is CASSEAGTGNEKLFF. DNA of the CDR3: TGTGCCAGCAGTGAAGCGGGGACAGGGAATGAAAAACTGTTTTTT.

The chain couples TRBV4-1 to TRBJ2-7; D is unresolved. Trimming took off 0 bases at V and 3 bases at J, with 15 bases between the two ends. Germline assignment: CDR1 MGHRA and CDR2 YSYEKL. The CDR3 is made up of 16 amino acids. CDR3 region: CASSQDVQETFYEQYF. In DNA, the CDR3 is TGCGCCAGCAGCCAAGATGTCCAGGAGACTTTCTACGAGCAGTACTTC.

The chain joins TRBV30 to TRBJ2-7; 10 bases are shared with TRBD1. Germline CDR1 reads GTSNPN; CDR2 reads SVGIG (reference sequence). Unmatched junction bases numbered 3, after V lost 1 base and J lost 0 bases. The CDR3 loop spans 15 amino acids. The CDR3 DNA reads as TGTGCCTGGAGTGCGAGGACAGGGGGCTCCTACGAGCAGTACTTC. This encodes CAWSARTGGSYEQYF.

V and J are TRBV16 and TRBJ1-1, with D unclear. The CDR3 is 11 amino acids. Germline V gives CDR1 KGHSY, CDR2 FQNENV. The V gene lost 1 base and the J gene lost 7 bases, with 4 bases spanning the gap. CDR3: CASSQFGEAFF. For the CDR3, the DNA is TGTGCCAGCAGCCAATTCGGTGAAGCTTTCTTT.

V and J are TRBV9 and TRBJ1-3; D unclear. Germline-derived CDR1 and CDR2 are SGDLS and YYNGEE. Trimming took 0 bases from V and 0 from J, leaving 10 bases between them. CDR3 length: 16 amino acids. The chain's CDR3 is CASSVGVRVSGNTIYF. Written as DNA, the CDR3 is TGTGCCAGCAGCGTAGGAGTGAGAGTCTCTGGAAACACCATATATTTT.

The V and J genes are TRBV9 and TRBJ1-3; D gene unclear. Germline loops: CDR1 SGDLS, CDR2 YYNGEE. The CDR3 length is 13 residues. Trimming stripped 7 bases from V and 0 bases from J, with 8 bases between. The CDR3 DNA reads TGTGCCAGCGCACCGAGCTCTGGAAACACCATATATTTT. It codes for CASAPSSGNTIYF.

The chain employs TRBV30 and TRBJ1-1; no clear D. This CDR3 is built from 14 residues. Germline CDR1 reads GTSNPN; CDR2 reads SVGIG (reference sequence). The V end lost 4 bases, the J end lost 5 bases, and 17 bases lay between the germline ends. This CDR3 reads CAWMREARFTEAFF. DNA of the CDR3: TGTGCCTGGATGAGGGAGGCTAGATTTACTGAAGCTTTCTTT.

The V and J genes are TRBV6-1 and TRBJ1-3; 8 bases are shared with TRBD1. This CDR3 is 13 amino acids long. In germline, CDR1 is MNHNS, CDR2 SASEGT. V was clipped by 6 bases and J by 3 bases; unmatched bases: 1. CDR3 coding DNA: TGTGCCAGCAGGACAGGGGTTGGAAACACCATATATTTT. Encoded protein: CASRTGVGNTIYF.

This clone showed up just once. The chain carries TRBV5-6 and TRBJ2-3; D not resolved. There are 13 residues in the CDR3. The germline V and J ends were trimmed by 2 bases and 2 bases, with 6 bases remaining between them. Germline loops: CDR1 SGHDT, CDR2 YYEEEE. The CDR3 loop is CASSFQLTDTQYF. The CDR3 DNA sequence: TGTGCCAGCAGCTTTCAGCTCACAGATACGCAGTATTTT.

The rearrangement uses TRBV15 and TRBJ2-2; D possibly matches TRBD1 or TRBD2 (5 bases each). Germline V gene lookup returns CDR1 LNHNV and CDR2 YYDKDF (reference sequence). The CDR3 extends over 13 amino acids. V was pared by 9 bases and J by 7 bases, with 15 bases between. The DNA for the CDR3 is TGTGCCACGAATCGGGACCAACACGGGGAGCTGTTTTTT. As protein: CATNRDQHGELFF.

The gene calls are TRBV27 and TRBJ1-3, with 8 bases identical to TRBD1. The CDR3 length is 15 residues. In germline, CDR1 is MNHEY, CDR2 SMNVEV (reference sequence). Unmatched junction bases numbered 3, after V lost 2 bases and J lost 3 bases. CDR3 sequence reads: CASSLRTGFGNTIYF. In DNA, the CDR3 is TGTGCCAGCAGTTTAAGGACAGGGTTTGGAAACACCATATATTTT.

V and J are TRBV7-2 and TRBJ2-1, with a tentative D call TRBD2 (7 bases). Trimming took 5 bases from V and 3 from J, leaving 17 bases between them. Germline CDR1 is SGHTA and CDR2 is FQGNSA. The CDR3 is made up of 16 amino acids. As DNA, the CDR3 is TGTGCCAGCAGCCCACCGGGCGGGGGCTTCTACAATGAGCAGTTCTTC. The encoded protein is CASSPPGGGFYNEQFF.

V is TRBV5-1 and J is TRBJ1-6; D unclear. V gave up 1 base and J gave up 10 bases, with 12 bases separating them. Germline CDR1 SGHRS, CDR2 YFSETQ. The CDR3 runs to 14 residues. The CDR3 region is CASSLIGESSPLHF. CDR3 coding DNA: TGCGCCAGCAGCTTGATCGGGGAAAGCTCACCCCTCCACTTT.

J is TRBJ1-3 and V is TRBV9, with no clear D. The V end lost 6 bases, the J end lost 0 bases, and 7 bases lay between the germline ends. There are 13 residues in the CDR3. CDR1 is SGDLS, CDR2 YYNGEE, per germline. Here the CDR3 DNA reads TGTGCCAGCACCGCGAACTCTGGAAACACCATATATTTT. Its translation is CASTANSGNTIYF.

The V and J genes are TRBV5-1 and TRBJ2-5, with 12 bases identical to TRBD2. Trimming at V came to 4 bases and at J to 1 base, leaving 2 bases not matched to a gene. Germline assignment: CDR1 SGHRS and CDR2 YFSETQ. The CDR3 runs to 15 residues. The CDR3 DNA sequence: TGCGCCAGCAGCCGGACTAGCGGGGTCCAAGAGACCCAGTACTTC. It yields the protein CASSRTSGVQETQYF.

This chain connects TRBV6-1 to TRBJ2-5, with D hard to call. Germline V gene sequence: CDR1 MNHNS, CDR2 SASEGT. Trimming removed 2 bases at V and 2 bases at J, with 9 bases between. CDR3 size: 14 residues. The CDR3: CASSEQGRQETQYF. The CDR3 DNA is TGTGCCAGCAGTGAACAAGGTAGACAAGAGACCCAGTACTTC.

The chain carries TRBV2 and TRBJ2-3, with TRBD1 identical over 12 bases. The CDR3 consists of 16 residues. Germline V gives CDR1 SNHLY, CDR2 FYNNEI. J lost 3 bases, V lost 4 bases, and 5 bases had no gene match. The CDR3 reads CASSGDRGRVTDTQYF. In DNA form, the CDR3 reads TGTGCCAGCAGTGGGGACAGGGGGCGCGTGACAGATACGCAGTATTTT. The full variable domain, rest sourced from reference TRBV2 and TRBJ2-3, is EPEVTQTPSHQVTQMGQEVILRCVPISNHLYFYWYRQILGQKVEFLVSFYNNEISEKSEIFDDQFSVERPDGSNFTLKIRSTKLEDSAMYFCASSGDRGRVTDTQYFGPGTRLTVL.